These 7 T cell receptor beta chains share one sample of origin, sequenced in a study of monozygotic twins with inflammatory bowel disease (dated by TCRdb to the late 2010s). The library was made by 5' RACE. The sequencer listed for this sample is Illumina HiSeq 2500. TCRdb reprocessed the reads into one record per CDR3 protein sequence, lacking DNA. The sample table on file contains fewer than 110,000 distinct CDR3 sequences. Around 1.9% of the sample is taken by the ten largest. The specimen sequenced was blood. Source of these receptors: a human donor with ulcerative colitis or Crohn's disease, or a healthy co-twin of an affected twin (not recorded which).

J is TRBJ2-2 and V is TRBV12-3 or TRBV12-4; checking the TCRdb D call of TRBD1 is not possible without DNA. The CDR3 is 15 amino acids. The chain's CDR3 is CASSLTGKYPGELFF.

The rearrangement joins TRBV11-2 to TRBJ2-1. This CDR3 is 15 amino acids long. In germline, CDR1 is SGHAT, CDR2 FQNNGV. CDR3 amino acids: CASSSLQGLYNEQFF. Complete variable domain (other parts from reference TRBV11-2 and TRBJ2-1): EAGVAQSPRYKIIEKRQSVAFWCNPISGHATLYWYQQILGQGPKLLIQFQNNGVVDDSQLPKDRFSAERLKGVDSTLKIQPAKLEDSAVYLCASSSLQGLYNEQFFGPGTRLTVL.

The CDR3 here is CASSLPAGSTDTQYF. J is TRBJ2-3 and V is TRBV5-1; TCRdb's D gene call, TRBD2, goes unchecked for lack of DNA. CDR3 length equals 15 residues. Germline V gives CDR1 SGHRS, CDR2 YFSETQ.

The chain carries TRBV7-3 and TRBJ2-7; the D gene TCRdb calls, TRBD1, cannot be checked with no DNA. The germline V gene has CDR1 SGHTA and CDR2 FQGTGA. This CDR3 region has 14 residues. This CDR3 is CASSLTPGAYEQYF.

The gene calls are TRBV7-9 and TRBJ2-1; TCRdb reports TRBD2, a call that lacks DNA to check it against. Germline-derived CDR1 and CDR2 are SEHNR and FQNEAQ (reference sequence). The CDR3 length is 16 residues. This CDR3 reads CASSLRTSGNYNEQFF.

J is TRBJ1-1 and V is TRBV7-3; no DNA is available, so the TRBD1 call from TCRdb remains unchecked. Germline CDR1 SGHTA, CDR2 FQGTGA. This CDR3 comprises 13 residues. CDR3 region: CASSRTVGTEAFF.

The CDR3 sequence: CSARDPIGRGGYEQYF. The chain links TRBV20-1 to TRBJ2-7; TCRdb reports TRBD2, a call that lacks DNA to check it against. The CDR3 is 16 residues long. CDR1 is DFQATT and CDR2 is SNEGSKA in the germline V gene (reference sequence).